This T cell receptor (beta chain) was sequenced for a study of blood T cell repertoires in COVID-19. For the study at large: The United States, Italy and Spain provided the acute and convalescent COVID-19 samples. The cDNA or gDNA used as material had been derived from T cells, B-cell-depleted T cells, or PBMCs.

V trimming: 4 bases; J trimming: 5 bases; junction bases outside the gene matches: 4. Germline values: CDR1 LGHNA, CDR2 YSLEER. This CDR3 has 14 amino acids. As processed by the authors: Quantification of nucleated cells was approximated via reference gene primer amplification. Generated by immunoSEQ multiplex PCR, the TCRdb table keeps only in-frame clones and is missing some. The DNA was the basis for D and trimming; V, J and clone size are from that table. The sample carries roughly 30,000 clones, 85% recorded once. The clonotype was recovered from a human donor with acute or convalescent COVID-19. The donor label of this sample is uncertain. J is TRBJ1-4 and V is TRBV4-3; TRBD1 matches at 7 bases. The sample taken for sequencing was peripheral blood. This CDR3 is CASSLGQLNEKLFF. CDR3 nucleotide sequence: TGCGCCAGCAGCCTGGGACAGCTCAATGAAAAACTGTTTTTT.